This T cell receptor (beta chain) emerged from a study of blood T cell repertoires in COVID-19. Study-level information: Samples representing acute and convalescent COVID-19 were sourced from the United States, Italy and Spain. In each case, the material was cDNA or gDNA derived from T cells, B-cell-depleted T cells, or PBMCs.

The protocol was immunoSEQ multiplex PCR, while the TCRdb copy is restricted to in-frame clones and leaves out a portion. The top ten hold roughly 2% of the sample, which has about 240,000 clones, approximately 83% seen once. The sequenced sample consisted of peripheral blood. The receptor was derived from a man aged 25 to 40 who had recovered from COVID-19.

The CDR3 region is CASSQDGGAHNEQFF. DNA of the CDR3: TGTGCCAGCAGCCAAGACGGGGGGGCCCACAATGAGCAGTTCTTC. The rearrangement uses TRBV3-1 (or the pseudogene TRBV3-2) and TRBJ2-1; 8 bases are shared with TRBD2. Germline CDR1 reads LGHDT; CDR2 reads YNNKEL (reference sequence). The CDR3 runs 15 residues. V was pared by 0 bases and J by 5 bases, with 3 bases of the junction left unmatched.